The 27 T cell receptor beta chains below all came from one sample that was sequenced in a study of CD8+CD57+ T cells in acquired aplastic anemia. All sequencing subjects had displayed CD8+CD57+ cell expansion on flow cytometry. The template used for profiling TCR beta VDJ and CDR3 was genomic DNA. Each CDR3 protein is one row after TCRdb ran MiXCR on the reads. The table has about 120,000 distinct CDR3 sequences, nearly 40% seen once. Material: sorted CD4+, CD8+, or CD8+CD57+ T cells (not recorded which) from PBMCs. These receptors were obtained from a human donor with aplastic anemia.

Ten or more counts support this clonotype. The chain links TRBV20-1 to TRBJ1-3, with no clear D. The CDR3 length is 13 residues. The V end lost 5 bases, the J end lost 4 bases, and 12 bases lay between the germline ends. Germline V gene sequence: CDR1 DFQATT, CDR2 SNEGSKA (reference sequence). The CDR3 nucleotides read TGCAGTGCTCCGACCCCTAGGGGAAACACCATATATTTT. Amino acids: CSAPTPRGNTIYF.

The chain uses TRBV20-1 and TRBJ2-2, with TRBD2 matching 8 bases. The CDR3 contains 16 residues. Germline V gene sequence: CDR1 DFQATT, CDR2 SNEGSKA (reference sequence). Unmatched junction bases numbered 7, after V lost 3 bases and J lost 1 base. The CDR3 here is CSASPLLAGNTGELFF. DNA of the CDR3: TGCAGTGCTAGTCCCCTTCTAGCGGGGAACACCGGGGAGCTGTTTTTT.

This clonotype was observed many times. The genes are TRBV30 and TRBJ1-5; no firm D call. In germline, CDR1 is GTSNPN, CDR2 SVGIG (reference sequence). Trimming stripped 4 bases from V and 3 bases from J, with 10 bases between. This CDR3 is 13 amino acids long. In DNA form, the CDR3 reads TGTGCCTGGAAACCAGGTCACAATCAGCCCCAGCATTTT. It translates to CAWKPGHNQPQHF.

The sample holds many counts of this clonotype. The gene calls are TRBV5-1 and TRBJ2-3; possible D gene TRBD2, 7 bases. Trimming pared 0 bases from V and 6 bases from J, leaving 14 bases between. The CDR3 is 15 amino acids. Germline CDR1 reads SGHRS; CDR2 reads YFSETQ. CDR3 nucleotides: TGCGCCAGCAGCTTGGGGACAGACGGGGGGGATACGCAGTATTTT. Translation: CASSLGTDGGDTQYF.

J is TRBJ2-1 and V is TRBV11-1, with TRBD1 identical over 7 bases. J lost 3 bases, V lost 7 bases, and 9 bases had no gene match. This CDR3 is built from 15 residues. Germline assignment: CDR1 SGHAT and CDR2 FQDESV (reference sequence). CDR3 residues: CASTQTGKGYNEQFF. For the CDR3, the DNA is TGTGCCAGCACCCAGACAGGGAAAGGCTACAATGAGCAGTTCTTC. Using reference TRBV11-1 and TRBJ2-1 for the parts outside the CDR3, the full variable domain is EAEVAQSPRYKITEKSQAVAFWCDPISGHATLYWYRQILGQGPELLVQFQDESVVDDSQLPKDRFSAERLKGVDSTLKIQPAELGDSAMYLCASTQTGKGYNEQFFGPGTRLTVL.

This clonotype was picked up a small number of times. It may be a read error: a sequence one base away is much more abundant. This chain uses TRBV2 with TRBJ2-3; D remains ambiguous. CDR3 length: 13 amino acids. Deletions cut 3 bases from V and 5 bases from J, with 9 bases between. CDR1 and CDR2 (germline): SNHLY, FYNNEI. The CDR3 reads CASSDPTLDTQYF. The DNA of the CDR3 is TGTGCCAGCAGTGACCCGACCCTAGATACGCAGTATTTT.

This clonotype has just a few counts. With a much larger clone just one base away, this may be a read error. The chain combines TRBV20-1 with TRBJ2-5; D not resolved. The CDR3 sequence is 13 residues long. Deletions cut 6 bases from V and 7 bases from J, with 18 bases between. Germline V lookup: CDR1 DFQATT, CDR2 SNEGSKA (reference sequence). Here the CDR3 reads CSAIQTPNLTQYF. The CDR3 nucleotides read TGCAGTGCCATTCAGACCCCGAACCTGACCCAGTACTTC.

The genes are TRBV18 and TRBJ1-1; D not certain. V was trimmed by 0 bases and J by 5 bases, leaving 7 bases between them. The germline V gene encodes CDR1 KGHSH and CDR2 LQKENI. The CDR3 totals 13 residues. The CDR3 DNA reads as TGTGCCAGCTCACCACCGGGCGGAACTGAAGCTTTCTTT. It translates to CASSPPGGTEAFF.

The rearrangement joins TRBV10-3 to TRBJ2-7, with a possible D match to TRBD2 (5 bases). V was cut by 5 bases and J by 1 base, with 9 bases left in between. Per germline, CDR1 ENHRY and CDR2 SYGVKD. The length of the CDR3 is 13 residues. The CDR3 is CAISRERSYEQYF. In nucleotides, the CDR3 is TGTGCCATCAGTCGGGAACGGTCCTACGAGCAGTACTTC.

The rearrangement uses TRBV20-1 and TRBJ2-2; TRBD1 agrees at 7 bases. Trimming at V came to 6 bases and at J to 7 bases, leaving 11 bases not matched to a gene. This CDR3 has 14 amino acids. The germline gives CDR1 DFQATT, CDR2 SNEGSKA (reference sequence). CDR3 DNA: TGCAGTGCACCGGGACAGCGGTACGGCGGGGAGCTGTTTTTT. This translates into CSAPGQRYGGELFF.

The chain joins TRBV25-1 to TRBJ2-5; D may be TRBD1 or TRBD2 (5 bases each). Germline V gives CDR1 MGHDK, CDR2 SYGVNS. V was shortened by 6 bases and J by 6 bases, with 17 bases between the two germline ends. This CDR3 comprises 14 residues. For the CDR3, the DNA is TGTGCCAGCAGAGGGTCGGGGCAGGGAAAGACCCAGTACTTC. It is translated as CASRGSGQGKTQYF. Together with reference TRBV25-1 and TRBJ2-5, the CDR3 gives the full variable domain: EADIYQTPRYLVIGTGKKITLECSQTMGHDKMYWYQQDPGMELHLIHYSYGVNSTEKGDLSSESTVSRIRTEHFPLTLESARPSHTSQYLCASRGSGQGKTQYFGPGTRLLVL.

This clonotype was seen a few times. This chain uses TRBV3-1 with TRBJ1-1; TRBD1 matches at 7 bases. Unmatched junction bases numbered 9, after V lost 7 bases and J lost 4 bases. Germline V CDR1 and CDR2: LGHDT, YNNKEL (reference sequence). This CDR3 is built from 14 residues. The CDR3 DNA is TGTGCCAGCACTTCAGGGGGTAAGACCACTGAAGCTTTCTTT. Translated, it gives CASTSGGKTTEAFF.

The chain uses TRBV11-2 and TRBJ2-3; 9 nucleotides match TRBD2. From germline, CDR1 is SGHAT and CDR2 FQNNGV. The CDR3 runs to 15 residues. Trimming cost V 5 bases and J 6 bases; bases outside gene matches: 9. In DNA form, the CDR3 reads TGTGCCAGCAGCCCACCAGCGGGGGGTGTGGATACGCAGTATTTT. This translates into CASSPPAGGVDTQYF.

This sequence joins TRBV11-2 and TRBJ1-5; D possibly corresponds to TRBD1 (5 bases). CDR1 is SGHAT, CDR2 FQNNGV, per germline. The CDR3 consists of 17 residues. The germline V and J ends were trimmed by 5 bases and 2 bases, with 19 bases remaining between them. CDR3 protein: CASSLRGGGFRNQPQHF. In DNA, the CDR3 is TGTGCCAGCAGCCTCCGTGGGGGGGGGTTTCGCAATCAGCCCCAGCATTTT.

The chain couples TRBV19 to TRBJ1-2; 7 nucleotides agree with TRBD1. Germline V gene data show CDR1 as LNHDA and CDR2 as SQIVND (reference sequence). Trimming removed 6 bases from V and 7 bases from J; junction bases left unmatched: 5. CDR3 length: 12 amino acids. This CDR3 is CASSRQGSGYTF. In nucleotides, the CDR3 is TGTGCCAGTAGCCGACAGGGATCTGGCTACACCTTC.

Many counts were recorded for this clonotype. The chain has TRBV20-1 and TRBJ1-1, with unresolved D. The CDR3 runs to 13 residues. The V end lost 6 bases, the J end lost 0 bases, and 11 bases lay between the germline ends. The germline gives CDR1 DFQATT, CDR2 SNEGSKA (reference sequence). The CDR3 is CSARKGMNTEAFF. The CDR3 DNA follows: TGCAGTGCCCGGAAGGGTATGAACACTGAAGCTTTCTTT.

This clonotype was counted at least ten times. The chain links TRBV7-2 to TRBJ2-5, with 16 bases that match TRBD2. The CDR3 totals 16 residues. Germline-derived CDR1 and CDR2 are SGHTA and FQGNSA. Unmatched junction bases numbered 5, after V lost 5 bases and J lost 5 bases. CDR3 amino acids: CASSQGLAGGFETQYF. The CDR3 DNA is TGTGCCAGCAGCCAGGGACTAGCGGGGGGGTTTGAGACCCAGTACTTC.

With regard to this clonotype: The CDR3 does not close with the conserved phenylalanine or tryptophan, likely indicating a read error. The V and J genes are TRBV18 and TRBJ2-5; 7 bases align to TRBD2. Germline loops: CDR1 KGHSH, CDR2 LQKENI. V lost 2 bases to trimming and J lost 3 bases; unmatched junction nucleotides: 0. The CDR3 has 13 amino acids. CDR3 DNA: TGTGCCAGCTCACCAGGACTAGAAGAGACCCAGTACCTC. It yields the protein CASSPGLEETQYL.

The chain recombines TRBV29-1 with TRBJ2-3, with 12 bases that match TRBD2. Trimming took 5 bases from V and 3 from J; bases not matched to a gene: 9. Germline loops: CDR1 SQVTM, CDR2 ANQGSEA. There are 16 residues in the CDR3. The CDR3: CSVSSGGASRTDTQYF. CDR3 DNA: TGCAGCGTTTCTAGCGGGGGGGCCTCACGAACAGATACGCAGTATTTT.

Concerning this clonotype: A much larger clonotype is one base distant, so this may be a read error. The rearrangement uses TRBV19 and TRBJ1-2; D remains ambiguous. Trimming stripped 5 bases from V and 10 bases from J, with 14 bases between. This CDR3 comprises 12 residues. Germline assignment: CDR1 LNHDA and CDR2 SQIVND (reference sequence). The CDR3 spells CASSWPKGDYTF. DNA for the CDR3: TGTGCCAGTAGTTGGCCCAAAGGAGACTACACCTTC.

This clonotype turned up a few times. This sequence joins TRBV29-1 and TRBJ2-1; no clear D gene. Germline V gene sequence: CDR1 SQVTM, CDR2 ANQGSEA. This CDR3 is 10 amino acids long. V was pared by 4 bases and J by 5 bases, with 3 bases between. The CDR3 DNA is TGCAGCGTTGTTAACAATGAGCAGTTCTTC. This codes for CSVVNNEQFF.

J is TRBJ2-7 and V is TRBV15; D not resolved. V was shortened by 3 bases and J by 3 bases, with 12 bases between the two germline ends. The CDR3 covers 14 residues. CDR1 is LNHNV, CDR2 YYDKDF, per germline (reference sequence). The CDR3 nucleotides read TGTGCCACCAGCAGCGAAGGACCCCACTACGAGCAGTACGTC. This sequence encodes CATSSEGPHYEQYV.

This clonotype was seen at least ten times. V is TRBV12-3 or TRBV12-4 and J is TRBJ1-2, with D tentatively TRBD1 (6 bases). Trimming shortened V by 5 bases and J by 8 bases, and 21 bases separated the two germline ends. This CDR3 has 15 residues. The CDR3 DNA is TGTGCCAGCAGTCCAGCATGGGGGGCGAACGGGGGCTACACCTTC. Its translation: CASSPAWGANGGYTF.

The chain links TRBV11-3 to TRBJ2-1, with no clear D. The V gene lost 2 bases and the J gene lost 0 bases, with 5 bases spanning the gap. The germline V gene has CDR1 SGHNT and CDR2 YENEEA. The CDR3 has 14 residues. The CDR3 is CASSLQSSYNEQFF. DNA of the CDR3: TGTGCCAGCAGCTTACAGAGCTCCTACAATGAGCAGTTCTTC.

This clonotype was seen ten or more times. The chain combines TRBV7-2 with TRBJ1-1; unclear D gene. Germline CDR1 and CDR2: SGHTA and FQGNSA. The CDR3 runs to 13 residues. The V and J ends lost 4 bases and 8 bases respectively, with 14 bases between them. CDR3 protein: CASSYAVGREAFF. In DNA form, the CDR3 reads TGTGCCAGCAGCTACGCGGTGGGTAGGGAAGCTTTCTTT.

This clonotype was picked up a small number of times. V and J are TRBV15 and TRBJ1-2, with D possibly TRBD1 on 5 matching bases. Per the germline V gene, CDR1 is LNHNV and CDR2 is YYDKDF (reference sequence). V was clipped by 0 bases and J by 0 bases, with 8 bases between them. The CDR3 extends over 15 amino acids. The CDR3 bases are TGTGCCACCAGCAGAGATAGGGGATCTAACTATGGCTACACCTTC. Translating it yields CATSRDRGSNYGYTF.

The genes are TRBV2 and TRBJ1-6, with D possibly matching TRBD1 (6 bases). Germline lookup yields CDR1 SNHLY and CDR2 FYNNEI. This CDR3 is 15 amino acids long. Trimming took 7 bases from V and 7 from J, leaving 17 bases between them. CDR3 loop: CASIRGGMSNSPLHF. The CDR3 DNA reads TGTGCCAGCATACGGGGGGGCATGTCCAATTCACCCCTCCACTTT.